These 18 T cell receptor beta chains share one sample of origin, sequenced in a study of blood T cell repertoires in COVID-19. Using immunoSEQ multiplex PCR, the repertoire was profiled, and TCRdb retains in-frame clones only, with some absent. The sample yields approximately 200,000 clones, 88% seen once. Sequencing input: peripheral blood. The receptors come from a woman aged 30 to 39 with acute or convalescent COVID-19.

The gene calls are TRBV15 and TRBJ1-2; 8 bases line up with TRBD1. Germline CDR1 LNHNV, CDR2 YYDKDF (reference sequence). The length of the CDR3 is 14 residues. V gave up 1 base and J gave up 2 bases; unmatched junction bases: 0. The CDR3 nucleotides read TGTGCCACCAGCAGAGGGACAGGGAACTATGGCTACACCTTC. The encoded protein is CATSRGTGNYGYTF.

Worth noting for this clone: An end of the junction does not agree with germline; a read error may underlie this. The V and J genes are TRBV11-3 and TRBJ1-4, with TRBD1 as a possible D gene (6 bases). This CDR3 spans 15 amino acids. Germline assignment: CDR1 SGHNT and CDR2 YENEEA. The CDR3 bases are TGTGCCAGCAGCTTAGGTGGGACAACCAATGAAAAACTGTTTTTT. Translated: CASSLGGTTNEKLFF.

This chain connects TRBV2 to TRBJ2-3; 10 bases map to TRBD1. The J segment lost 4 bases and the V segment lost 10 bases, leaving 17 bases of the junction unmatched. Germline assignment: CDR1 SNHLY and CDR2 FYNNEI. This CDR3 is built from 17 residues. CDR3 in amino acids: CATRQGAADRGADTQYF. As DNA, the CDR3 is TGTGCCACCAGACAGGGGGCAGCCGACCGGGGGGCAGATACGCAGTATTTT.

The chain is built from TRBV6-5 and TRBJ2-7; 12 bases map to TRBD2. V dropped 7 bases and J dropped 6; count of bases not matched to a gene: 4. Germline CDR1 MNHEY, CDR2 SVGAGI. CDR3 size: 13 residues. Here the CDR3 DNA reads TGTGCCAGCAACGGACTAGCGGGAAGCGAGCAGTACTTC. This sequence encodes CASNGLAGSEQYF.

This clone was seen once. This chain links TRBV5-1 with TRBJ2-2; D is possibly TRBD2 (6 bases). V lost 2 bases and J lost 3, with 11 bases in between. The CDR3 contains 15 residues. Germline CDR1 reads SGHRS; CDR2 reads YFSETQ. CDR3 DNA: TGCGCCAGCAGCTTTTCGGGAGTACACACCGGGGAGCTGTTTTTT. Protein sequence: CASSFSGVHTGELFF.

This chain connects TRBV2 to TRBJ2-3; 8 bases are shared with TRBD2. CDR3 size: 16 residues. In germline, CDR1 is SNHLY, CDR2 FYNNEI. The V segment lost 2 bases and the J segment 7 bases; nucleotides outside the gene matches: 11. The DNA for the CDR3 is TGTGCCAGCAGTGAAAGAGGGACTAGGGCTGGGAATACGCAGTATTTT. The encoded protein is CASSERGTRAGNTQYF.

J is TRBJ1-4 and V is TRBV7-9, with 9 bases fitting TRBD1. Losses at the gene ends were 5 bases for V and 8 bases for J; bases not matched to a gene: 9. This CDR3 has 15 amino acids. Germline-derived CDR1 and CDR2 are SEHNR and FQNEAQ (reference sequence). This CDR3 is CASSPPGQGTEKLFF. Here the CDR3 DNA reads TGTGCCAGCAGCCCGCCGGGACAGGGTACCGAAAAACTGTTTTTT.

The CDR3: CASSQGGGPYNEQFF. The DNA of the CDR3 is TGTGCCAGCAGCCAAGGCGGGGGCCCCTACAATGAGCAGTTCTTC. The chain recombines TRBV4-2 with TRBJ2-1; tentatively, D is TRBD2 (7 bases). In germline, CDR1 is LGHNA, CDR2 YNFKEQ. Trimming removed 1 base from V and 2 bases from J, with 9 bases in between. The CDR3 contains 15 residues.

The rearrangement links TRBV18 to TRBJ2-1, with TRBD1 identical over 7 bases. Germline CDR1 reads KGHSH; CDR2 reads LQKENI. J was trimmed by 5 bases and V by 4 bases; bases with no gene match: 2. There are 13 residues in the CDR3. CDR3 bases: TGTGCCAGCTCACTTACAGGGGACAATGAGCAGTTCTTC. Translation: CASSLTGDNEQFF.

The chain has TRBV29-1 and TRBJ1-1; no reliable D call. CDR3 length: 11 residues. The V end was cut by 5 bases, the J end by 5 bases, with 9 bases between. Germline loops: CDR1 SQVTM, CDR2 ANQGSEA. In DNA, the CDR3 is TGCAGCGTTAGAGCACGGACTGAAGCTTTCTTT. This translates into CSVRARTEAFF. Using reference TRBV29-1 and TRBJ1-1 for the parts outside the CDR3, the full variable domain is SAVISQKPSRDICQRGTSLTIQCQVDSQVTMMFWYRQQPGQSLTLIATANQGSEATYESGFVIDKFPISRPNLTFSTLTVSNMSPEDSSIYLCSVRARTEAFFGQGTRLTVV.

The genes are TRBV5-1 and TRBJ2-7; TRBD1 matches 7 bases. This CDR3 has 17 amino acids. Germline V gene data show CDR1 as SGHRS and CDR2 as YFSETQ. V shed 4 bases, J shed 3 bases, and the junction held 16 bases outside the gene matches. The CDR3 protein is CASSEGPGTASFYEQYF. The DNA for the CDR3 is TGCGCCAGCAGCGAGGGCCCCGGGACAGCCTCTTTCTACGAGCAGTACTTC. Drawing the rest from reference TRBV5-1 and TRBJ2-7, the complete variable domain is KAGVTQTPRYLIKTRGQQVTLSCSPISGHRSVSWYQQTPGQGLQFLFEYFSETQRNKGNFPGRFSGRQFSNSRSEMNVSTLELGDSALYLCASSEGPGTASFYEQYFGPGTRLTVT.

The count of this clone is one. The chain couples TRBV7-8 to TRBJ2-3; 7 bases fit TRBD1. J gave up 7 bases and V 5 bases, and 21 bases lay outside the gene matches. This CDR3 is built from 18 residues. Per the germline V gene, CDR1 is SGHVS and CDR2 is FQNEAQ. The CDR3 is CASSLEGQTLTKQYTQYF. The CDR3, as DNA: TGTGCCAGCAGCCTCGAGGGACAGACCTTAACAAAACAGTATACGCAGTATTTT.

This chain's CDR3 is CASSGAGDRTEAFF. The CDR3 DNA reads TGCGCCAGCAGCGGCGCAGGGGATCGCACTGAAGCTTTCTTT. V gene TRBV5-1 combines with J gene TRBJ1-1, with D possibly being TRBD1 (6 bases). V lost 4 bases to trimming and J lost 4 bases, with 14 bases between them. The CDR3 is 14 amino acids. Germline CDR1 reads SGHRS; CDR2 reads YFSETQ. The full variable domain, with the rest looked up from reference TRBV5-1 and TRBJ1-1, is KAGVTQTPRYLIKTRGQQVTLSCSPISGHRSVSWYQQTPGQGLQFLFEYFSETQRNKGNFPGRFSGRQFSNSRSEMNVSTLELGDSALYLCASSGAGDRTEAFFGQGTRLTVV.

The genes are TRBV10-3 and TRBJ2-2, with a weak D call TRBD2 (6 bases). The CDR3 runs to 13 residues. V lost 3 bases to trimming and J lost 9 bases, with 11 bases between them. Germline V gene data show CDR1 as ENHRY and CDR2 as SYGVKD. The CDR3 bases are TGTGCCATCAGTGAATTGGGGGGATGGGAGCTGTTTTTT. Its protein product is CAISELGGWELFF.

The chain couples TRBV6-2 or TRBV6-3 to TRBJ2-7; weak D call: TRBD2 (5 bases). Germline CDR1 is MNHEY and CDR2 is SVGEGT. The V end lost 6 bases, the J end lost 0 bases, and 9 bases lay between the germline ends. The CDR3 consists of 13 residues. This CDR3 is CASSPGLSYEQYF. DNA for the CDR3: TGTGCCAGCAGCCCTGGACTCTCCTACGAGCAGTACTTC.

This clone appeared a single time. The chain is built from TRBV18 and TRBJ2-7; TRBD2 is a possible D gene (6 bases). Trimming took 3 bases from V and 2 from J, leaving 11 bases between them. In germline, CDR1 is KGHSH, CDR2 LQKENI. CDR3 length equals 14 residues. CDR3: CASSPAGTAYEQYF. Written as DNA, the CDR3 is TGTGCCAGCTCACCGGCGGGAACGGCCTACGAGCAGTACTTC.

The genes are TRBV4-2 and TRBJ2-1; D unresolved. CDR3 length: 13 residues. Germline values: CDR1 LGHNA, CDR2 YNFKEQ. Trimming shortened V by 4 bases and J by 6 bases, and 10 bases separated the two germline ends. The CDR3 DNA sequence: TGTGCCAGCAGCCCCGCCGAGATCAATGAGCAGTTCTTC. Protein product: CASSPAEINEQFF.

The sample holds one count of this clone. This sequence joins TRBV4-1 and TRBJ1-5, with 7 positions matching TRBD1. The J segment lost 0 bases and the V segment lost 5 bases, leaving 4 bases of the junction unmatched. The CDR3 extends over 15 amino acids. Germline V gene sequence: CDR1 MGHRA, CDR2 YSYEKL. The CDR3 nucleotides are TGCGCCAGCAGCGGACAGGCCGATAGCAATCAGCCCCAGCATTTT. Residues: CASSGQADSNQPQHF.